What follows are 11 T cell receptor beta chains derived from one specimen sequenced in a study of molecular identifiers for immune sequencing clone quantification. MiXCR, applied by TCRdb to the PCR reads, yields one record per CDR3 protein. This sample yields some 96,000 distinct CDR3 sequences, of which approximately 24% are seen a single time; 0.94% belongs to the top ten. Sequencing was carried out using naive CD8+ T cells from blood, with Jurkat cell RNA spiked in. Subset indicated: FACS-sorted CD8+CD4-CCR7+CD45RA+ naive T cells. The source is a human donor in good health. Some libraries in this study had Jurkat cell RNA spiked in.

This clonotype came up a few times. This may be a read error, as it is one base from a much larger clone. The V gene is TRBV28, the J gene TRBJ2-7; tentative D call: TRBD2 (6 bases). Germline V gene data show CDR1 as MDHEN and CDR2 as SYDVKM. The CDR3 totals 15 residues. The CDR3 sequence: CASSRDFGQAYGQYF. The CDR3, as DNA: TGTGCCAGCAGTCGGGACTTTGGACAAGCCTACGGGCAGTACTTC. Full variable domain (remainder filled in from reference TRBV28 and TRBJ2-7): DVKVTQSSRYLVKRTGEKVFLECVQDMDHENMFWYRQDPGLGLRLIYFSYDVKMKEKGDIPEGYSVSREKKERFSLILESASTNQTSMYLCASSRDFGQAYGQYFGPGTRLTVT.

The chain uses TRBV25-1 and TRBJ1-4; no firm D call. Deletions cut 1 base from V and 7 bases from J, with 13 bases between. The CDR3 has 15 amino acids. Germline-derived CDR1 and CDR2 are MGHDK and SYGVNS. Here the CDR3 DNA reads TGTGCCAGCAGTGAATTTTCAGACGGGCCTGAAAAACTGTTTTTT. Translating it yields CASSEFSDGPEKLFF. Together with reference TRBV25-1 and TRBJ1-4, the CDR3 gives the full variable domain: EADIYQTPRYLVIGTGKKITLECSQTMGHDKMYWYQQDPGMELHLIHYSYGVNSTEKGDLSSESTVSRIRTEHFPLTLESARPSHTSQYLCASSEFSDGPEKLFFGSGTQLSVL.

In this sample, this clonotype turned up many times. The chain has TRBV7-2 and TRBJ2-1, with 7 bases that match TRBD2. The CDR3 has 15 residues. The germline V gene encodes CDR1 SGHTA and CDR2 FQGNSA. V gave up 4 bases and J gave up 8 bases; unmatched junction bases: 11. The CDR3 DNA reads as TGTGCCAGCAGCTGGACTAGAGGCTCGTTGGATGAGCAGTTCTTC. Its protein product is CASSWTRGSLDEQFF.

The V and J genes are TRBV28 and TRBJ2-1, with 7 positions matching TRBD2. V lost 5 bases, J lost 7 bases, and 5 bases stayed unmatched. The CDR3 is 13 amino acids. Germline-derived CDR1 and CDR2 are MDHEN and SYDVKM. The CDR3: CASSPRGVNEQFF. CDR3 coding DNA: TGTGCCAGCAGTCCACGGGGGGTAAATGAGCAGTTCTTC.

There are a few counts of this clonotype. The chain uses TRBV5-1 and TRBJ2-7; D is possibly TRBD1 or TRBD2 (5 bases each). Germline lookup yields CDR1 SGHRS and CDR2 YFSETQ. This CDR3 region has 14 residues. V was trimmed by 0 bases and J by 5 bases, leaving 12 bases between them. CDR3 loop: CASSLGAGTHEQYF. The CDR3 DNA reads TGCGCCAGCAGCTTGGGTGCAGGGACCCACGAGCAGTACTTC.

This clonotype was counted between two and nine times. One end of the junction does not line up with germline, which may come from a read error. The chain is built from TRBV28 and TRBJ2-5, with D hard to call. The CDR3 is 14 residues long. Germline CDR1 reads MDHEN; CDR2 reads SYDVKM. CDR3 nucleotides: TGTGCCAGCAGTTTACCTCCGGGTTTAGAGGCCCAGTACTTC. Translating it yields CASSLPPGLEAQYF.

The J gene is TRBJ2-1, the V gene TRBV19; D remains ambiguous. In germline, CDR1 is LNHDA, CDR2 SQIVND (reference sequence). This CDR3 region has 15 residues. V lost 1 base to trimming and J lost 0 bases, with 7 bases between them. The CDR3 spells CASSIAGHSYNEQFF. The CDR3 DNA follows: TGTGCCAGTAGTATAGCTGGCCACTCCTACAATGAGCAGTTCTTC. Full variable domain (remainder filled in from reference TRBV19 and TRBJ2-1): DGGITQSPKYLFRKEGQNVTLSCEQNLNHDAMYWYRQDPGQGLRLIYYSQIVNDFQKGDIAEGYSVSREKKESFPLTVTSAQKNPTAFYLCASSIAGHSYNEQFFGPGTRLTVL.

This clonotype was seen at least ten times. The chain has TRBV4-3 and TRBJ2-7; possibly TRBD1 for D (5 bases). Germline loops: CDR1 LGHNA, CDR2 YSLEER. The V gene lost 0 bases and the J gene lost 6 bases, with 12 bases spanning the gap. The CDR3 covers 14 residues. In DNA form, the CDR3 reads TGCGCCAGCAGCCAAGACCCAGGGAAGGGCGAGCAGTACTTC. Translation gives CASSQDPGKGEQYF.

The gene calls are TRBV12-3 or TRBV12-4 and TRBJ2-3; the match to TRBD2 covers 9 bases. Losses at the gene ends were 1 base for V and 0 bases for J; bases not matched to a gene: 23. This CDR3 is 23 amino acids long. CDR3 amino acids: CASSLVSGVEESSGITSTDTQYF. CDR3 in DNA: TGTGCCAGCAGTTTAGTCTCAGGAGTAGAGGAGTCTAGCGGGATTACTAGCACAGATACGCAGTATTTT.

This chain connects TRBV4-1 to TRBJ1-3; tentatively, D is TRBD1 (5 bases). The CDR3 spans 15 residues. Trimming removed 4 bases from V and 0 bases from J, with 10 bases in between. The germline gives CDR1 MGHRA, CDR2 YSYEKL. CDR3: CASSLDRSSGNTIYF. CDR3 coding DNA: TGCGCCAGCAGCCTAGACAGAAGCTCTGGAAACACCATATATTTT.

Notes on this clonotype: This may come from a read error, since a much larger clone is one base off. The rearrangement links TRBV5-1 to TRBJ2-7; weak D call: TRBD1 (6 bases). Trimming stripped 3 bases from V and 2 bases from J, with 15 bases between. The CDR3 extends over 15 amino acids. CDR1 and CDR2 from the germline V gene are SGHRS and YFSETQ. The CDR3 sequence is CASSWTLGQTYEQYF. CDR3 DNA sequence: TGCGCCAGCAGCTGGACCCTCGGACAGACCTACGAGCAGTACTTC.